Presented here are 19 T cell receptor beta chains from one specimen sequenced in a study of T cell responses to AZD1222 COVID-19 vaccine (dated by TCRdb to the early 2020s). The library relied on the immunoSEQ multiplex PCR assay. This is the immuneACCESS table as TCRdb keeps it, with only in-frame sequences that have V and J called. A part of the clones is gone; compared with another copy, unresolved V genes explain less than half, and the rest is unexplained. The sample has 140,000 to 150,000 clones on record, 85% to 95% of them singletons. The ten largest clones capture about 2.1% of the sample. Per the publication, the time point label means: baseline before first vaccination. Sequences were derived from peripheral blood, sampled on day 0 of AZD1222 vaccination. Receptor source: an adult in good health.

The chain is built from TRBV5-6 and TRBJ2-7; 10 bases fit TRBD1. CDR1 and CDR2 (germline): SGHDT, YYEEEE. The junction had 6 bases not matched to a gene; V was cut back by 5 bases and J by 4 bases. The CDR3 is 14 residues long. The CDR3, as DNA: TGTGCCAGCAGAGCCGGGACAGGGGCGTACGAGCAGTACTTC. Amino acids: CASRAGTGAYEQYF.

The gene calls are TRBV29-1 and TRBJ1-1, with D perhaps TRBD1 (6 bases). CDR1 SQVTM and CDR2 ANQGSEA come from the germline V gene. The ends were cut back, 0 bases at V and 1 base at J, with 12 bases in the middle. The CDR3 has 15 amino acids. The DNA of the CDR3 is TGCAGCGTTGAAGATCGGGCGGGGGCGAACACTGAAGCTTTCTTT. This gives the protein CSVEDRAGANTEAFF.

This clone was detected once. The chain recombines TRBV6-5 with TRBJ1-1; possibly TRBD1 for D (6 bases). V lost 4 bases to trimming and J lost 1 base, with 13 bases between them. CDR3 length: 15 residues. Per the germline V gene, CDR1 is MNHEY and CDR2 is SVGAGI. The CDR3 loop is CASSSYRESNTEAFF. The DNA of the CDR3 is TGTGCCAGCAGTTCCTACAGGGAATCGAACACTGAAGCTTTCTTT.

The chain joins TRBV10-2 to TRBJ2-7; 12 bases match TRBD2. J was trimmed by 7 bases and V by 4 bases; bases with no gene match: 2. This CDR3 is 13 amino acids long. The germline V gene has CDR1 WSHSY and CDR2 SAAADI. The CDR3 region has the DNA TGCGCCAGCAGTGTTGGACTAGCGGGGGAGCAGTACTTC. Its translation: CASSVGLAGEQYF.

This chain links TRBV14 with TRBJ2-7, with 12 nucleotides matching TRBD2. The CDR3 covers 15 residues. The V and J ends lost 2 bases and 3 bases, in that order; junction bases with no gene match: 2. CDR1 is SGHDN and CDR2 is FVKESK in the germline V gene. This CDR3 is CASSQLAGGFYEQYF. The CDR3 bases are TGTGCCAGCAGCCAACTAGCGGGAGGGTTCTACGAGCAGTACTTC.

This sequence joins TRBV15 and TRBJ2-7, with D uncertain. The ends were cut back, 0 bases at V and 3 bases at J, with 3 bases in the middle. The germline V gene has CDR1 LNHNV and CDR2 YYDKDF (reference sequence). The CDR3 consists of 12 residues. This CDR3 reads CATSRDGYEQYF. CDR3 nucleotides: TGTGCCACCAGCAGAGACGGCTACGAGCAGTACTTC.

The CDR3 sequence is CASSQLRKGASRETQYF. The CDR3 DNA sequence: TGTGCCAGCAGCCAATTGAGGAAAGGGGCAAGTCGAGAGACCCAGTACTTC. The gene calls are TRBV14 and TRBJ2-5, with D perhaps matching TRBD1 (5 bases). Germline V gives CDR1 SGHDN, CDR2 FVKESK. CDR3 size: 17 residues. V gave up 2 bases and J gave up 4 bases, with 20 bases separating them.

J is TRBJ2-3 and V is TRBV7-8; either TRBD1 or TRBD2 may supply D (5 bases each). Trimming cost V 4 bases and J 5 bases, with 16 bases left between them. The germline CDR1 and CDR2 sequences are SGHVS and FQNEAQ. There are 15 residues in the CDR3. This CDR3 is CASSSWDLKGDTQYF. CDR3 DNA sequence: TGTGCCAGCAGCTCCTGGGACCTAAAGGGAGATACGCAGTATTTT. Looking up the rest from reference TRBV7-8 and TRBJ2-3 gives the full variable domain: GAGVSQSPRYKVAKRGQDVALRCDPISGHVSLFWYQQALGQGPEFLTYFQNEAQLDKSGLPSDRFFAERPEGSVSTLKIQRTQQEDSAVYLCASSSWDLKGDTQYFGPGTRLTVL.

The chain couples TRBV5-1 to TRBJ2-5, with TRBD2 matching 15 bases. This CDR3 has 18 residues. Germline CDR1 reads SGHRS; CDR2 reads YFSETQ. V shed 7 bases, J shed 4 bases, and the junction held 14 bases outside the gene matches. CDR3 coding DNA: TGCGCCAGCGCATACGAGGGGACTAGCGGGAGGTACTCAGAGACCCAGTACTTC. Protein sequence: CASAYEGTSGRYSETQYF.

The chain employs TRBV29-1 and TRBJ1-2; possibly TRBD1 for D (6 bases). The CDR3 length is 12 residues. Trimming removed 5 bases from V and 8 bases from J, with 15 bases in between. Germline assignment: CDR1 SQVTM and CDR2 ANQGSEA. CDR3 in DNA: TGCAGCGTTATACCAGGGGAAGTAGGCTACACCTTC. It yields the protein CSVIPGEVGYTF.

The genes are TRBV7-3 and TRBJ1-5; TRBD1 aligns across 7 bases. V dropped 4 bases and J dropped 0; count of bases not matched to a gene: 9. The CDR3 consists of 17 residues. Looked up from germline, CDR1 is SGHTA and CDR2 is FQGTGA. CDR3 in DNA: TGTGCCAGCAGCTCCCTTAGGACAGGCTATAGCAATCAGCCCCAGCATTTT. It codes for CASSSLRTGYSNQPQHF.

The rearrangement uses TRBV7-3 and TRBJ2-1; weak D call: TRBD1 (6 bases). V shed 5 bases and J shed 7 bases, with 15 bases lying between them. The CDR3 extends over 14 amino acids. Germline V lookup: CDR1 SGHTA, CDR2 FQGTGA. CDR3 sequence reads: CASSPGHRENEQFF. The CDR3 coding sequence is TGTGCCAGCAGCCCCGGACACAGGGAAAATGAGCAGTTCTTC.

The rearrangement uses TRBV7-3 and TRBJ2-1; 11 bases agree with TRBD1. The CDR3 has 17 amino acids. CDR1 and CDR2 from the germline V gene are SGHTA and FQGTGA. Germline trimming cut 5 bases from V and 4 bases from J; bases unmatched to any gene: 10. The CDR3 here is CASSPQGGQGDYNEQFF. Here the CDR3 DNA reads TGTGCCAGCAGCCCGCAGGGGGGACAGGGGGATTACAATGAGCAGTTCTTC.

This chain connects TRBV10-3 to TRBJ2-5; 7 bases match TRBD1. CDR1 is ENHRY, CDR2 SYGVKD, per germline. V was pared by 3 bases and J by 4 bases, with 2 bases of the junction left unmatched. The CDR3 loop spans 13 amino acids. Here the CDR3 reads CAISDGTAETQYF. In DNA form, the CDR3 reads TGTGCCATCAGTGATGGGACAGCAGAGACCCAGTACTTC.

The chain carries TRBV6-1 and TRBJ1-6, with a tentative D call TRBD1 (5 bases). CDR3 length: 20 amino acids. V gave up 4 bases and J gave up 11 bases, with 33 bases separating them. Germline assignment: CDR1 MNHNS and CDR2 SASEGT. CDR3 protein: CASSGTFLGDPPRSGTPLHF. The CDR3 coding sequence is TGTGCCAGCAGTGGCACTTTTCTAGGGGACCCCCCAAGGTCGGGTACACCCCTCCACTTT.

This rearrangement joins TRBV5-1 to TRBJ1-2; unclear D gene. The CDR3 spans 14 residues. Germline CDR1 reads SGHRS; CDR2 reads YFSETQ. V was trimmed by 0 bases and J by 0 bases, leaving 6 bases between them. CDR3 loop: CASSLVAANYGYTF. The CDR3 coding sequence is TGCGCCAGCAGCTTGGTGGCAGCTAACTATGGCTACACCTTC. Filled out from reference TRBV5-1 and TRBJ1-2, the complete variable domain reads KAGVTQTPRYLIKTRGQQVTLSCSPISGHRSVSWYQQTPGQGLQFLFEYFSETQRNKGNFPGRFSGRQFSNSRSEMNVSTLELGDSALYLCASSLVAANYGYTFGSGTRLTVV.

This clone was counted once. The CDR3 DNA sequence: TGCGCCAGCAGCTTGGGCAGGGCCGAGGACGAGCAGTACTTC. Translation: CASSLGRAEDEQYF. This rearrangement joins TRBV5-1 to TRBJ2-7; D is perhaps TRBD1 (5 bases). Germline-derived CDR1 and CDR2 are SGHRS and YFSETQ. The CDR3 runs 14 residues. V gave up 0 bases and J gave up 5 bases, with 12 bases separating them.

As concerns this clone: One junction end disagrees with the germline gene, perhaps due to a read error. This rearrangement joins TRBV7-3 to TRBJ2-7, with TRBD1 identical over 8 bases. Germline values: CDR1 SGHTA, CDR2 FQGTGA. This CDR3 is 13 amino acids long. This CDR3 is CASSLTSRQGLVF. The CDR3 coding sequence is TGTGCCAGCAGCTTAACCAGCCGACAGGGGCTTGTCTTC.

The rearrangement joins TRBV3-1 (or the pseudogene TRBV3-2) to TRBJ1-3, with 7 positions matching TRBD1. The junction had 8 bases not matched to a gene; V was cut back by 5 bases and J by 4 bases. CDR3 length equals 15 residues. Germline V gene data show CDR1 as LGHDT and CDR2 as YNNKEL (reference sequence). The CDR3 reads CASSSRDSKGNTIYF. CDR3 DNA: TGTGCCAGCAGCAGCCGGGACAGCAAGGGAAACACCATATATTTT.